This is a list of T cell receptor beta chains from one sample in a study of shared clonotypes between healthy human individuals. Assay used: immunoSEQ multiplex PCR; TCRdb lists only in-frame clones, some missing. In the table there are nearly 500,000 clones, around 78% of which are singletons. The source material was PBMCs. The receptors originated from a middle-aged woman in good health. Some clones in this sample may be carry-over from other donors' samples. The CDR3 runs from the conserved cysteine through the conserved F or W. Each record gives: D gene, CDR3 length, V gene, J gene, clone size, CDR3 DNA, CDR3 protein. The D gene is left open where the match is weak. The size entry is marked missing in some rows and otherwise reads once, few, many or a size class.

>-|11|TRBV7-6|TRBJ2-5|-
TGTGCCAGCAGCCCCTCCGAGACCCAGTACTTC
CASSPSETQYF
>-|17|TRBV12-5|TRBJ2-1|-
TGTGCTAGTGGTTTGGCAACTAGCTTGCGCGACCACAATGAGCAGTTCTTC
CASGLATSLRDHNEQFF
>-|18|TRBV7-2|TRBJ2-3|few
TGTGCCAGCAGCACGCTCAGACAGCCCGGGAGCACCACAGATACGCAGTATTTT
CASSTLRQPGSTTDTQYF
>-|14|TRBV25-1|TRBJ2-1|-
TGTGCCAGCGGGGGACACCACGTCTACAATGAGCAGTTCTTC
CASGGHHVYNEQFF
>-|12|TRBV28|TRBJ1-1|-
TGTGCCAGCAGTTTACAGAACACTGAAGCTTTCTTT
CASSLQNTEAFF
>-|16|TRBV28|TRBJ1-3|-
TGTGCCAGCAGTTCCCCGGGGACTCTCTCTGGAAACACCATATATTTT
CASSSPGTLSGNTIYF
>TRBD1|13|TRBV27|TRBJ1-2|-
TGTGCCAGCAGTTATAACAGGGGTTATGGCTACACCTTC
CASSYNRGYGYTF
>-|14|TRBV7-6|TRBJ2-3|few
TGTGCCAGCAGCTATAGCGGAGTCACAGATACGCAGTATTTT
CASSYSGVTDTQYF
>-|15|TRBV5-1|TRBJ2-1|-
TGCGCCAGCAGCTTGATTCCCGGCGGGGACAATGAGCAGTTCTTC
CASSLIPGGDNEQFF
>-|14|TRBV21-1|TRBJ2-5|-
TGTGCCAGCCCCCCGGACAGACACCAAGAGACCCAGTACTTC
CASPPDRHQETQYF
>-|15|TRBV6-1|TRBJ2-7|-
TGTGCCAGCAGTGAAGTGATAGCTCTAACCTACGAGCAGTACTTC
CASSEVIALTYEQYF
>-|13|TRBV7-9|TRBJ2-5|-
TGTGCCAGCAGCTCCCCAGGGGGGAAGACCCAGTACTTC
CASSSPGGKTQYF
>-|15|TRBV18|TRBJ2-7|-
TGTGCCAGCTCCGTCACACAGGGGAGGGTTTACGAGCAGTACTTC
CASSVTQGRVYEQYF
>TRBD2|15|TRBV6-4|TRBJ2-1|-
TGTGCCAGCAGTTCACTAGCGGCAACCTACAATGAGCAGTTCTTC
CASSSLAATYNEQFF
>-|11|TRBV29-1|TRBJ1-3|-
TGCAGCGCCAGGCTTGGAAACACCATATATTTT
CSARLGNTIYF
>TRBD1|14|TRBV6-5|TRBJ1-1|few
TGTGCCAGCAGTTACTCGACAGGGGGCACTGAAGCTTTCTTT
CASSYSTGGTEAFF
>-|14|TRBV10-1|TRBJ2-5|-
TGCGCCAGCAGTGATCACAGGGGAGGGGAGACCCAGTACTTC
CASSDHRGGETQYF
>-|13|TRBV6-5|TRBJ2-3|-
TGTGCCAGCAGCCCCGGACCCCAGAGTACGCAGTATTTT
CASSPGPQSTQYF
>-|17|TRBV7-6|TRBJ2-2|-
TGTGCCAGCAGCTTAGTTATCGGGCCGAGGAACACCGGGGAGCTGTTTTTT
CASSLVIGPRNTGELFF
>-|12|TRBV23-1|TRBJ2-5|-
TGCGCCAGCCGTTGTGGAGGGGAGACCCAGTACTTC
CASRCGGETQYF
>TRBD2|19|TRBV27|TRBJ2-7|once
TGTGCCAGCAGTTTACGACCTCCGCGACTAGCGGGAGGGGGGGGAGAGCAGTACTTC
CASSLRPPRLAGGGGEQYF
>TRBD1|14|TRBV5-4|TRBJ1-2|-
TGTGCCAGCAGCGAAAATACAGGGGTCTATGGCTACACCTTC
CASSENTGVYGYTF
>TRBD1|13|TRBV5-4|TRBJ2-7|-
TGTGCCAGCAGCCGGACAGGGCAGGACGAGCAGTACTTC
CASSRTGQDEQYF
>TRBD2|15|TRBV7-3|TRBJ2-1|-
TGTGCCAGCAGCTTGAGCGGGGTCGCCTACAATGAGCAGTTCTTC
CASSLSGVAYNEQFF
>-|14|TRBV6-1|TRBJ2-5|many
TGTGCCAGCAGTGAGAGGGCTGGTAAAGGGACCCAGTACTTC
CASSERAGKGTQYF
>-|15|TRBV7-2|TRBJ2-7|-
TGTGCCAGCAGTCGGGGACACAGGGCGTCCTACGAGCAGTACTTC
CASSRGHRASYEQYF
>TRBD2|13|TRBV27|TRBJ2-3|-
TGTGCCAGCAGTCCGCCCGGGGGGGATACGCAGTATTTT
CASSPPGGDTQYF
>TRBD1|14|TRBV28|TRBJ2-3|-
TGTGCCATCCAAACAGGGGGCGAAGGAGATACGCAGTATTTT
CAIQTGGEGDTQYF
>TRBD1|15|TRBV6-6|TRBJ1-1|-
TGTGCCAGCAGTTACACCGGGACAGGGGGGACTGAAGCTTTCTTT
CASSYTGTGGTEAFF
>TRBD2|13|TRBV19|TRBJ2-3|-
TGTGCCAGTAGACTAGCCGGGAGGGATACGCAGTATTTT
CASRLAGRDTQYF
>TRBD1|15|TRBV18|TRBJ1-2|-
TGTGCCAGCTCACCGAACAGGGGGACCCCCTATGGCTACACCTTC
CASSPNRGTPYGYTF
>TRBD1|15|TRBV5-1|TRBJ1-2|many
TGCGCCAGCAGCACGACAGGGTTGAGGAGCTATGGCTACACCTTC
CASSTTGLRSYGYTF
>TRBD1|14|TRBV2|TRBJ2-7|few
TGTGCCAGCAGTGAAGCGGACAGGCCCTACGAGCAGTACTTC
CASSEADRPYEQYF
>TRBD2|15|TRBV11-3|TRBJ2-1|-
TGTGCCAGCAGCCTAACTAGCGGGATGGGCAATGAGCAGTTCTTC
CASSLTSGMGNEQFF
>-|14|TRBV27|TRBJ2-7|few
TGTGCCAGCAGGCCCCAGTTAGGCGTTTACGAGCAGTACTTC
CASRPQLGVYEQYF
>TRBD1|13|TRBV29-1|TRBJ1-2|-
TGCAGCGTTGACAACAGGGGGGACTATGGCTACACCTTC
CSVDNRGDYGYTF
>-|13|TRBV19|TRBJ2-7|-
TGTGCCAGTAGTACGGGGGGCCGGAGCGAGCAGTACTTC
CASSTGGRSEQYF
>-|16|TRBV27|TRBJ2-3|-
TGTGCCAGCAGTTTCGAAGAGACTAGTAGCACAGATACGCAGTATTTT
CASSFEETSSTDTQYF